Below are 12 T cell receptor beta chains sequenced from a single sample in a study of Ad26.COV2.S vaccination and SARS-CoV-2 variants. TCRdb's copy holds only in-frame clones and misses some; the assay was immunoSEQ multiplex PCR. The table shows 350,000 to 600,000 clones, with 70% to 90% occurring only once. Treatment described: 15 to 20 received Ad26.COV2.S at low or high dose, single or two shots; about 5 received placebo; per-sample allocation not given. It was on day 63 after the first vaccine or placebo injection that samples were taken. This specimen consisted of peripheral blood, obtained in a trial of Ad26.COV2.S vaccine versus placebo. All receptors come from a person between 18 and 65 years old who received the Ad26.COV2.S COVID-19 vaccine or a placebo.

The chain employs TRBV7-2 and TRBJ1-2, with a weak D call TRBD1 (6 bases). V was shortened by 6 bases and J by 1 base, with 18 bases between the two germline ends. The CDR3 contains 16 residues. CDR1 is SGHTA, CDR2 FQGNSA, per germline. The CDR3 here is CASRIPVGAHNYGYTF. The CDR3 region has the DNA TGTGCCAGCAGAATCCCCGTGGGGGCCCATAACTATGGCTACACCTTC.

V is TRBV28 and J is TRBJ1-2; D is perhaps TRBD1 (6 bases). Germline assignment: CDR1 MDHEN and CDR2 SYDVKM. The CDR3 spans 16 residues. The V and J ends lost 7 bases and 0 bases respectively, with 18 bases between them. CDR3 bases: TGTGCCAGCAACATCAAGCCACAGGGTGCTAACTATGGCTACACCTTC. It translates to CASNIKPQGANYGYTF.

The V and J genes are TRBV9 and TRBJ1-2; D might be TRBD1 (6 bases). Trimming pared 3 bases from V and 6 bases from J, leaving 15 bases between. The CDR3 runs to 14 residues. Germline CDR1 is SGDLS and CDR2 is YYNGEE. In DNA, the CDR3 is TGTGCCAGCAGCGCCCCCGACAGGAAAGATGGCTACACCTTC. This gives the protein CASSAPDRKDGYTF. The entire variable domain, with the rest obtained from reference TRBV9 and TRBJ1-2, is as follows: DSGVTQTPKHLITATGQRVTLRCSPRSGDLSVYWYQQSLDQGLQFLIQYYNGEERAKGNILERFSAQQFPDLHSELNLSSLELGDSALYFCASSAPDRKDGYTFGSGTRLTVV.

The chain has TRBV6-5 and TRBJ2-5; D is unclear. CDR3 length: 13 residues. Germline CDR1 MNHEY, CDR2 SVGAGI. CDR3 nucleotide sequence: TGTGCTACACAAACCCCTCTCTGGCAGACCCAGTACTTC. Translating it yields CATQTPLWQTQYF.

Turning to this clone: Its ends do not fully match the called genes, so a read error is possible. J is TRBJ1-5 and V is TRBV6-6; D is undetermined. Per germline, CDR1 MNHNY and CDR2 SVGAGI (reference sequence). The CDR3 sequence is 16 residues long. This chain's CDR3 is CASSYGDVGSKQPQHF. The CDR3 nucleotides read TGTGCCAGCAGTTACGGGGATGTGGGGAGCAAACAGCCCCAGCATTTT.

The chain joins TRBV30 to TRBJ1-5; 8 bases agree with TRBD1. Germline CDR1 reads GTSNPN; CDR2 reads SVGIG (reference sequence). This CDR3 contains 14 residues. V was pared by 5 bases and J by 7 bases, with 10 bases of the junction left unmatched. CDR3 protein: CAWAGQGAGQPQHF. The DNA for the CDR3 is TGTGCCTGGGCCGGGCAGGGGGCTGGACAGCCCCAGCATTTT.

This clone was picked up one time. V and J are TRBV5-1 and TRBJ2-7; 9 bases agree with TRBD1. The CDR3 covers 14 residues. V trimming: 7 bases; J trimming: 5 bases; junction bases outside the gene matches: 10. Germline values: CDR1 SGHRS, CDR2 YFSETQ. The DNA for the CDR3 is TGCGCCAGCTACACCGGGACAGGGTATAACGAGCAGTACTTC. It specifies CASYTGTGYNEQYF.

The V and J genes are TRBV6-5 and TRBJ2-3; perhaps D is TRBD1 or TRBD2 (6 bases each). The CDR3 is 14 amino acids. Germline V gene lookup returns CDR1 MNHEY and CDR2 SVGAGI. V was clipped by 5 bases and J by 6 bases, with 15 bases between them. In DNA, the CDR3 is TGTGCCAGCAGTCTAGGGGGGCGGGGCGATACGCAGTATTTT. Amino acid sequence: CASSLGGRGDTQYF.

The V and J genes are TRBV25-1 and TRBJ2-2, with D tentatively TRBD2 (6 bases). Trimming took off 5 bases at V and 1 base at J, with 8 bases between the two ends. The germline V gene has CDR1 MGHDK and CDR2 SYGVNS. This CDR3 is 14 amino acids long. The CDR3 sequence is CASSRGRNTGELFF. The DNA of the CDR3 is TGTGCCAGCAGTCGGGGGAGGAACACCGGGGAGCTGTTTTTT.

The chain links TRBV5-1 to TRBJ2-7; 8 bases are shared with TRBD1. Unmatched junction bases numbered 4, after V lost 1 base and J lost 4 bases. This CDR3 has 14 amino acids. Germline CDR1 is SGHRS and CDR2 is YFSETQ. DNA for the CDR3: TGCGCCAGCAGCTTGAGCAGGGGGCTTTACGAGCAGTACTTC. Translation gives CASSLSRGLYEQYF.

This clone was found once. The chain joins TRBV10-3 to TRBJ2-7; D might be TRBD2 (5 bases). The V gene lost 10 bases and the J gene lost 3 bases, with 16 bases spanning the gap. The CDR3 is 13 residues long. The germline CDR1 and CDR2 sequences are ENHRY and SYGVKD. Here the CDR3 reads CATGVPADYEQYF. The CDR3 DNA is TGTGCCACCGGGGTCCCGGCGGACTACGAGCAGTACTTC.

The V gene is TRBV9, the J gene TRBJ1-6; D remains unclear. Germline CDR1 reads SGDLS; CDR2 reads YYNGEE. The CDR3 is made up of 14 amino acids. Trimming took 3 bases from V and 10 from J, leaving 14 bases between them. The DNA of the CDR3 is TGTGCCAGCAGCGAAGGACTGGCTGGGTCACCCCTCCACTTT. It translates to CASSEGLAGSPLHF. Full variable domain (outside the CDR3, taken from reference TRBV9 and TRBJ1-6): DSGVTQTPKHLITATGQRVTLRCSPRSGDLSVYWYQQSLDQGLQFLIQYYNGEERAKGNILERFSAQQFPDLHSELNLSSLELGDSALYFCASSEGLAGSPLHFGNGTRLTVT.